This TCR beta chain comes out of a study of blood T cell repertoires in COVID-19. Study overall: Some COVID-19 samples were acute and others convalescent; all came from the United States, Italy and Spain. Nucleic acid was either cDNA or gDNA, and it came from T cells, B-cell-depleted T cells, or PBMCs.

Original processing methods: Amplification of reference gene primers provided the estimated nucleated cell counts. Assay: immunoSEQ multiplex PCR; the TCRdb copy retains only in-frame clones and omits some. D and trimming were read from the DNA, whereas the V and J calls and clone size are those reported in that table. The table lists around 110,000 clones, 70% to 85% of them singletons, with around 15% in the top ten. The V end was cut by 3 bases, the J end by 3 bases, with 12 bases between. Germline loops: CDR1 SGHDN, CDR2 FVKESK. This CDR3 comprises 14 residues. This chain joins TRBV14 and TRBJ2-7; TRBD2 is a possible D gene (6 bases). What was sequenced was peripheral blood. This TCR came from an older woman with acute or convalescent COVID-19. The CDR3 protein is CASSHPGDYYEQYF. The DNA for the CDR3 is TGTGCCAGCAGCCATCCGGGGGATTACTACGAGCAGTACTTC.